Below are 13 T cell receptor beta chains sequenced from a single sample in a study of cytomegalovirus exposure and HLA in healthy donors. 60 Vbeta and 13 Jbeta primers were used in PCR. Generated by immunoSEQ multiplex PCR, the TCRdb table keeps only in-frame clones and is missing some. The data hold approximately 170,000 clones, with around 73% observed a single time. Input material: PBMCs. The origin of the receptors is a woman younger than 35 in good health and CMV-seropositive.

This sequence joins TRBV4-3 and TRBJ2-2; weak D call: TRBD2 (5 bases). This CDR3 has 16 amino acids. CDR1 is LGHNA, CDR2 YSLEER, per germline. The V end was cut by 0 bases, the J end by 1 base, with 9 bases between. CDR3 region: CASSQDASLNTGELFF. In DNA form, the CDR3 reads TGCGCCAGCAGCCAAGATGCTAGCCTGAACACCGGGGAGCTGTTTTTT.

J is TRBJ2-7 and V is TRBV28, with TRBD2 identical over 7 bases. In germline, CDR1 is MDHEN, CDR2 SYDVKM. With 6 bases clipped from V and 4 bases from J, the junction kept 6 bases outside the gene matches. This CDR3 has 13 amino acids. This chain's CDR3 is CASRLTGRYEQYF. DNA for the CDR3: TGTGCCAGCAGACTGACCGGGAGGTACGAGCAGTACTTC.

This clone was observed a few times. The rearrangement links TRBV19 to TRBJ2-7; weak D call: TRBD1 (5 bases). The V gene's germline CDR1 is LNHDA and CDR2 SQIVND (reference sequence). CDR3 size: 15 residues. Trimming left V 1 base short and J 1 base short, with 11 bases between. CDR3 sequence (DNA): TGTGCCAGTAGTATAGGTGGGGCCGTATCCTACGAGCAGTACTTC. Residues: CASSIGGAVSYEQYF.

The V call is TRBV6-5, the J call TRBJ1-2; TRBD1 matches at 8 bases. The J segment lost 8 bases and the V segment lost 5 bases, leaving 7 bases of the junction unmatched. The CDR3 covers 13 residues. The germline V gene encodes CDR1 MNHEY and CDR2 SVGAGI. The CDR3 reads CASSRSGQGGYTF. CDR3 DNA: TGTGCCAGCAGTCGCTCCGGACAGGGCGGCTACACCTTC.

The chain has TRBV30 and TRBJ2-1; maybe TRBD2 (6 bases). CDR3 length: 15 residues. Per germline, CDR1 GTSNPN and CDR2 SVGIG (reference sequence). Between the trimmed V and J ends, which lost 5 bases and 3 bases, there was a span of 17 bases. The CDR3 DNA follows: TGTGCCTGGGGGCGGGAACGGGGGTTCTACAATGAGCAGTTCTTC. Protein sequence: CAWGRERGFYNEQFF. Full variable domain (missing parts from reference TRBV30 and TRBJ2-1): SQTIHQWPATLVQPVGSPLSLECTVEGTSNPNLYWYRQAAGRGLQLLFYSVGIGQISSEVPQNLSASRPQDRQFILSSKKLLLSDSGFYLCAWGRERGFYNEQFFGPGTRLTVL.

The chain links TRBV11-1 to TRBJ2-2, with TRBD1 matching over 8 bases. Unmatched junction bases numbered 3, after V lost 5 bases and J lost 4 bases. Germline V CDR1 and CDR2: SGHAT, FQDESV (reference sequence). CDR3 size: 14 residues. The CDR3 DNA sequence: TGTGCCAGCAGCGGACAGGGAGTCACCGGGGAGCTGTTTTTT. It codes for CASSGQGVTGELFF.

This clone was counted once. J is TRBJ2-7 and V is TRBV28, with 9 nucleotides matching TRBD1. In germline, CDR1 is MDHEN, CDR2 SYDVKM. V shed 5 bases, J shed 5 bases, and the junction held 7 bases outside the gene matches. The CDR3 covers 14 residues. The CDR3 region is CASSNQDRGDEQYF. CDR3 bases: TGTGCCAGCAGTAACCAGGACAGGGGCGACGAGCAGTACTTC.

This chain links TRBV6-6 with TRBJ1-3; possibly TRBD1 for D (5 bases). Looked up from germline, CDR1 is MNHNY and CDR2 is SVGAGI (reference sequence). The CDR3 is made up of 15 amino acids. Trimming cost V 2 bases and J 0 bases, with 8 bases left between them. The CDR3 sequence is CASSYGARSGNTIYF. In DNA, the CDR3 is TGTGCCAGCAGTTACGGGGCGCGCTCTGGAAACACCATATATTTT.

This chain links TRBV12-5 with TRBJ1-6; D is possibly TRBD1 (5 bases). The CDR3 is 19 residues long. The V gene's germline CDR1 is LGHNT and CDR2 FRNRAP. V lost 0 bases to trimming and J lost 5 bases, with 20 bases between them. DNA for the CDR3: TGTGCTAGTGGTTTGGTAATTGGGGCCCGTCAAGGGCATAATTCACCCCTCCACTTT. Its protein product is CASGLVIGARQGHNSPLHF.

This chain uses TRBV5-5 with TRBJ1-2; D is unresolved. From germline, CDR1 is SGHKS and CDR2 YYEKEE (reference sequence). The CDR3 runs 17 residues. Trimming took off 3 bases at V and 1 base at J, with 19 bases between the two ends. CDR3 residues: CASSYAGSGPHNYGYTF. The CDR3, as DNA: TGTGCCAGCAGCTACGCAGGAAGCGGGCCGCATAACTATGGCTACACCTTC.

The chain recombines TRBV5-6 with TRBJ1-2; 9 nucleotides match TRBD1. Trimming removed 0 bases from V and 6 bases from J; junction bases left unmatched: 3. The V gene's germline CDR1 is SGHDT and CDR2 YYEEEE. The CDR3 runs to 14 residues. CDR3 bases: TGTGCCAGCAGCTTGGTGACAGGGGGTGATGGCTACACCTTC. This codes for CASSLVTGGDGYTF.

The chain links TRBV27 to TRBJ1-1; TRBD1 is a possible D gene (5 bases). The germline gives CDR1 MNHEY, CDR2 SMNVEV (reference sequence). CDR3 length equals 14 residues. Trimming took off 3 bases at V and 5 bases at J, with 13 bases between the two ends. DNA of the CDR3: TGTGCCAGCAGTTTTTTGGGGGAGGAGACTGAAGCTTTCTTT. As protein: CASSFLGEETEAFF.

The CDR3 region is CASSLRGFRNEQFF. The CDR3 DNA reads as TGTGCCAGCAGCTTAAGGGGTTTTCGGAATGAGCAGTTCTTC. This rearrangement joins TRBV7-2 to TRBJ2-1; a possible D gene is TRBD1 (5 bases). CDR1 and CDR2 from the germline V gene are SGHTA and FQGNSA. Trimming removed 2 bases at V and 7 bases at J, with 12 bases between. This CDR3 contains 14 residues.